Included here is one TCR beta chain sequence, with context. In this sample, this clonotype turned up many times. Its antigen remains undetermined. Qualities for individual bases were not recorded, and no much larger clone is one base off. Receptor libraries were prepared by 5' RACE. TCRdb records NextSeq 500 as the sequencer. In the TCR library protocol, unique molecular identifiers were attached to individual cDNA molecules to correct for PCR bias and sequencing error. Both TCR alpha and beta chains were sequenced, and tight co-correlation was observed between alpha and beta sequence abundances in each sample. Regarding the original processing steps: Decombinator V4 was used to annotate TCR sequences for V gene, J gene and CDR3. TCRs were defined as expanded if a significant change between any two time points was detected under a Poisson model with p below 0.0001. TCR abundances were normalised to the total number of TCRs sequenced in each sample and reported as counts per million. TRAV1-2 paired with TRAJ12, TRAJ20 or TRAJ33 defined MAIT TCRs, while TRAV10 paired with TRAJ18 defined iNKT TCRs. A search of VDJdb, accessed on 1 November 2021, was run for TCRs annotated to CMV, EBV and SARS-CoV-2, with TCRs annotated for multiple antigens excluded. TCRdb took the public reads, trimmed them with fastp at Q25, ran MiXCR for clone calling and kept in-frame beta chains. One record per CDR3 amino acid sequence lists the most common genes and DNA. The V and J calls and clone size come from TCRdb's table, not from the authors' own analysis. The sample profile shows about 33,000 distinct CDR3 sequences; around 5% of them were found once. The top ten clones comprise less than 15% of the sample.

These data belong to a study of early T cells in non-severe SARS-CoV-2 infection (dated by TCRdb to the early 2020s). At the level of the whole study: Because TCR sequencing was done on bulk RNA from unsorted whole blood, the alpha and beta chains could not be paired.

The CDR3 runs 12 residues from the cysteine to the phenylalanine. The retained sequence is limited to the CDR3, 36 bases, with the frame set at the first base. V drops 2 bases and J drops 5 bases, leaving 6 bases in between. Per the germline V gene (reference sequence), SEHNR is the CDR1 and FQNEAQ is the CDR2. The study at large found these results: VDJdb matching was skewed toward anti-spike CD8 responses, so virus-specific expansions were likely underestimated and private and CD4 specificities were missed.

The study was a case-control design nested within a healthcare worker cohort in London, UK, with weekly nasopharyngeal swab PCR tests and blood sampling. Healthcare workers were enrolled in the week of the UK lockdown, from 23 to 31 March 2020, and were followed every week for up to 16 weeks. Sequenced: whole blood. This sequence uses TRBV7-9 and TRBJ2-5; no D gene call is confident. The receptor was isolated from an adult who was a healthcare worker with PCR-confirmed SARS-CoV-2 infection or an uninfected control (not recorded which). The CDR3 corresponds to CASSLSSETQYF. The nucleotide sequence is given as TGTGCCAGCAGCTTAAGTTCGGAGACCCAGTACTTC.